The 27 T cell receptor beta chains below all came from one sample that was sequenced in a study of vaccination and CD4 T cells after COVID-19 (dated by TCRdb to between 2021 and 2024). The sample's treatment or condition label is to be understood as: roughly 11-day PBMC culture with coronavirus spike peptide pools or control peptides (ViraFEST assay). To prepare the library, PCR was applied. Sequencing relied on an Illumina iSeq 100. At the Johns Hopkins FTIC core, DNA from the cultured CD4+ T cells underwent TCR sequencing with the Oncomine TCR Beta short-read assay. TCRdb passed the public sequencing reads through fastp at Q25 and MiXCR, retaining productive beta sequences. Identical CDR3 protein sequences are pooled into one entry, listed with their most common genes and DNA. Present in this sample are some 18,000 distinct CDR3 sequences, roughly 50% of which were seen just once. The top ten clonotypes cover 2.5% of the sample.

Which antigens these TCRs recognize remains unknown. The input for sequencing was CD4+ T cells from blood, cultured in vitro, taken after SARS-CoV-2 vaccination. The source is a human donor who had recovered from COVID-19.

This chain connects TRBV20-1 to TRBJ2-3; TRBD1 is a possible D gene (6 bases). Germline V gene data show CDR1 as DFQATT and CDR2 as SNEGSKA (reference sequence). V shed 1 base and J shed 4 bases, with 12 bases lying between them. The CDR3 totals 14 residues. CDR3 region: CSARVARGSDTQYF. The CDR3 DNA reads as TGCAGTGCTAGAGTAGCCAGGGGATCAGATACGCAGTATTTT.

The sample holds a few counts of this clonotype. This rearrangement joins TRBV6-5 to TRBJ1-6; the D is unclear. Germline CDR1 reads MNHEY; CDR2 reads SVGAGI. Trimming pared 0 bases from V and 7 bases from J, leaving 10 bases between. The CDR3 contains 15 residues. CDR3 DNA sequence: TGTGCCAGCAGTTACTCGAAGGGTAGCAATTCACCCCTCCACTTT. Its translation is CASSYSKGSNSPLHF.

This sequence joins TRBV20-1 and TRBJ2-7; TRBD2 matches 10 bases. The germline V gene encodes CDR1 DFQATT and CDR2 SNEGSKA (reference sequence). Unmatched junction bases numbered 5, after V lost 0 bases and J lost 0 bases. CDR3 length: 16 residues. The CDR3 coding sequence is TGCAGTGCTAGAGATAAACTAGCGGGGACCTCCTACGAGCAGTACTTC. Its translation is CSARDKLAGTSYEQYF.

The chain links TRBV12-3 or TRBV12-4 to TRBJ1-2; D gene uncertain. The CDR3 is made up of 13 amino acids. Trimming took off 5 bases at V and 4 bases at J, with 11 bases between the two ends. CDR3 sequence (DNA): TGTGCCAGCAGTAGCATGAGGAGCTATGGCTACACCTTC. Translation gives CASSSMRSYGYTF.

The chain uses TRBV28 and TRBJ2-7; TRBD2 aligns across 8 bases. The trim removed 6 bases at V and 5 bases at J, leaving 9 bases unmatched. CDR1 MDHEN and CDR2 SYDVKM come from the germline V gene. The CDR3 contains 14 residues. The CDR3 DNA sequence: TGTGCCAGCAGGGGTAGCGGGACGAAGAACGAGCAGTACTTC. This sequence encodes CASRGSGTKNEQYF.

This sequence joins TRBV30 and TRBJ1-2, with 8 bases identical to TRBD1. The CDR3 sequence is 13 residues long. V shed 4 bases and J 3 bases; nucleotides not matched to a gene: 4. Per the germline V gene, CDR1 is GTSNPN and CDR2 is SVGIG (reference sequence). Here the CDR3 reads CAWNSGGDYGYTF. In DNA form, the CDR3 reads TGTGCCTGGAACTCAGGGGGCGACTATGGCTACACCTTC.

This rearrangement joins TRBV6-1 to TRBJ2-7, with TRBD2 matching 7 bases. V trimming: 3 bases; J trimming: 6 bases; junction bases outside the gene matches: 8. CDR1 and CDR2 from the germline V gene are MNHNS and SASEGT. The CDR3 consists of 14 residues. CDR3 residues: CASSDGTGGIEQYF. The CDR3 coding sequence is TGTGCCAGCAGTGACGGGACGGGGGGTATCGAGCAGTACTTC.

This clonotype showed up just a few times. The chain has TRBV7-9 and TRBJ1-2; D gene unclear. The ends were cut back, 2 bases at V and 2 bases at J, with 9 bases in the middle. Germline CDR1 and CDR2: SEHNR and FQNEAQ (reference sequence). The CDR3 is made up of 14 amino acids. The CDR3 bases are TGTGCCAGCAGCTTAACGGGCGGCAACTATGGCTACACCTTC. Translating it yields CASSLTGGNYGYTF.

The table lists this clonotype with a few counts. The chain combines TRBV27 with TRBJ2-5; 8 nucleotides line up with TRBD1. This CDR3 comprises 13 residues. V shed 5 bases, J shed 5 bases, and the junction held 4 bases outside the gene matches. CDR1 is MNHEY, CDR2 SMNVEV, per germline (reference sequence). CDR3 sequence reads: CASSHRGLETQYF. The CDR3 DNA follows: TGTGCCAGCAGTCACAGGGGGTTGGAGACCCAGTACTTC.

This clonotype was detected a few times. The chain recombines TRBV6-1 with TRBJ1-6, with D possibly being TRBD1 (6 bases). V lost 6 bases and J lost 6, with 9 bases in between. The CDR3 loop spans 13 amino acids. Germline CDR1 is MNHNS and CDR2 is SASEGT. This chain's CDR3 is CASSGGSNSPLHF. Written as DNA, the CDR3 is TGTGCCAGCAGCGGGGGCTCTAATTCACCCCTCCACTTT.

V is TRBV29-1 and J is TRBJ1-3; TRBD1 aligns across 7 bases. The CDR3 is 13 residues long. J lost 0 bases, V lost 6 bases, and 2 bases had no gene match. Germline loops: CDR1 SQVTM, CDR2 ANQGSEA. CDR3 DNA sequence: TGCAGCGTGGGACAGAGCTCTGGAAACACCATATATTTT. Amino acids: CSVGQSSGNTIYF.

This clonotype has just a few counts. V usage is TRBV7-8 and J usage is TRBJ1-1; 9 bases are shared with TRBD1. The CDR3 sequence is 16 residues long. J gave up 3 bases and V 6 bases, and 11 bases lay outside the gene matches. Per the germline V gene, CDR1 is SGHVS and CDR2 is FQNEAQ. The CDR3 reads CASRPTGGAFYTEAFF. CDR3 sequence (DNA): TGTGCCAGCAGACCCACAGGGGGCGCTTTTTACACTGAAGCTTTCTTT.

The sample holds a few counts of this clonotype. This chain joins TRBV10-3 and TRBJ1-1; D remains ambiguous. Per the germline V gene, CDR1 is ENHRY and CDR2 is SYGVKD. V lost 5 bases and J lost 0, with 10 bases in between. CDR3 length: 14 residues. The chain's CDR3 is CAISPGSMNTEAFF. The DNA of the CDR3 is TGTGCCATCAGTCCGGGATCTATGAACACTGAAGCTTTCTTT.

This clonotype was counted between two and nine times. V and J are TRBV28 and TRBJ1-1; a weak D match, TRBD1 (5 bases). The V gene's germline CDR1 is MDHEN and CDR2 SYDVKM. The CDR3 totals 13 residues. Trimming removed 6 bases at V and 1 base at J, with 9 bases between. This chain's CDR3 is CASRGDGNTEAFF. Here the CDR3 DNA reads TGTGCCAGCAGGGGGGACGGGAACACTGAAGCTTTCTTT.

The chain is built from TRBV7-2 and TRBJ2-2, with D unresolved. Germline CDR1 is SGHTA and CDR2 is FQGNSA. Deletions cut 3 bases from V and 17 bases from J, with 16 bases between. The CDR3 covers 12 residues. The CDR3 loop reads CASSLGEAQSFF. The CDR3 DNA sequence: TGTGCCAGCAGCTTGGGTGAGGCCCAATCATTTTTT.

This clonotype has only a few counts. The chain joins TRBV10-3 to TRBJ2-2; D unresolved. The V end lost 4 bases, the J end lost 7 bases, and 10 bases lay between the germline ends. The CDR3 covers 13 residues. CDR1 ENHRY and CDR2 SYGVKD come from the germline V gene. The chain's CDR3 is CAISGTDGGELFF. The CDR3 DNA is TGTGCCATCAGTGGAACGGACGGCGGGGAGCTGTTTTTT.

The rearrangement links TRBV29-1 to TRBJ1-5; TRBD1 aligns across 7 bases. The junction had 4 bases not matched to a gene; V was cut back by 5 bases and J by 3 bases. CDR3 length equals 13 residues. Germline V lookup: CDR1 SQVTM, CDR2 ANQGSEA. The CDR3 is CSVRQGPNQPQHF. The CDR3 nucleotides read TGCAGCGTTCGACAGGGACCCAATCAGCCCCAGCATTTT.

This chain links TRBV28 with TRBJ2-7; 9 positions agree with TRBD1. The CDR3 extends over 15 amino acids. V shed 4 bases and J 2 bases; nucleotides not matched to a gene: 6. The germline V gene encodes CDR1 MDHEN and CDR2 SYDVKM. CDR3 residues: CASSSNRGRPYEQYF. The CDR3, as DNA: TGTGCCAGCAGTTCCAACAGGGGGCGGCCCTACGAGCAGTACTTC. The whole variable domain, remainder taken from reference TRBV28 and TRBJ2-7, is DVKVTQSSRYLVKRTGEKVFLECVQDMDHENMFWYRQDPGLGLRLIYFSYDVKMKEKGDIPEGYSVSREKKERFSLILESASTNQTSMYLCASSSNRGRPYEQYFGPGTRLTVT.

A few counts support this clonotype. This rearrangement joins TRBV21-1 to TRBJ1-2; the D segment call TRBD1 is taken from the table without a DNA check. TRBV21-1 is classified as a pseudogene. The CDR3 has 12 residues. CDR3 sequence (DNA): TGTGCCAGAAATCGACGGGCGTATGGCTACACCTTC. It codes for CARNRRAYGYTF.

DNA for the CDR3: TGTGCCAGCAGCAGAACAAACTATGGCTACACCTTC. Residues: CASSRTNYGYTF. The rearrangement links TRBV11-2 to TRBJ1-2, with D hard to call. The V gene's germline CDR1 is SGHAT and CDR2 FQNNGV. Trimming pared 5 bases from V and 2 bases from J, leaving 6 bases between. The CDR3 length is 12 residues.

This clonotype was counted a single time. The gene calls are TRBV19 and TRBJ1-1; 7 nucleotides line up with TRBD1. The CDR3 totals 13 residues. The V gene's germline CDR1 is LNHDA and CDR2 SQIVND (reference sequence). J lost 3 bases, V lost 11 bases, and 9 bases had no gene match. The CDR3 DNA sequence: TGTGCCTCCCATCAGGGGGGATACACTGAAGCTTTCTTT. Translation: CASHQGGYTEAFF.

This clonotype showed up just a few times. The chain recombines TRBV4-2 with TRBJ2-5; 8 bases line up with TRBD2. V shed 3 bases and J 4 bases; nucleotides not matched to a gene: 7. Per the germline V gene, CDR1 is LGHNA and CDR2 is YNFKEQ. The CDR3 is 15 amino acids. CDR3 in amino acids: CASSHSTGGRETQYF. CDR3 in DNA: TGTGCCAGCAGCCACTCCACGGGGGGGCGAGAGACCCAGTACTTC.

There are a few counts of this clonotype. The rearrangement joins TRBV11-3 to TRBJ1-6; TRBD1 matches at 7 bases. Germline V lookup: CDR1 SGHNT, CDR2 YENEEA. The CDR3 consists of 14 residues. J gave up 10 bases and V 7 bases, and 10 bases lay outside the gene matches. CDR3 in amino acids: CASKEGAIGSPLHF. As DNA, the CDR3 is TGTGCCAGCAAGGAGGGGGCGATTGGATCACCCCTCCACTTT.

The chain recombines TRBV6-5 with TRBJ1-5, with 7 bases that match TRBD1. CDR3 length: 15 amino acids. Per germline, CDR1 MNHEY and CDR2 SVGAGI. Trimming at V came to 4 bases and at J to 2 bases, leaving 5 bases not matched to a gene. CDR3 residues: CASSSGDSRNQPQHF. CDR3 DNA: TGTGCCAGCAGTTCGGGGGACAGCCGCAATCAGCCCCAGCATTTT.

This chain joins TRBV6-1 and TRBJ1-5; 9 bases line up with TRBD1. The V gene's germline CDR1 is MNHNS and CDR2 SASEGT. This CDR3 is built from 15 residues. The trim removed 5 bases at V and 5 bases at J, leaving 7 bases unmatched. The CDR3 region is CASSPGQGNHQPQHF. In nucleotides, the CDR3 is TGTGCCAGCAGTCCGGGACAGGGTAACCATCAGCCCCAGCATTTT.

The gene calls are TRBV7-6 and TRBJ1-1; D not resolved. The CDR3 runs to 14 residues. Trimming took 1 base from V and 2 from J, leaving 8 bases between them. Per the germline V gene, CDR1 is SGHVS and CDR2 is FNYEAQ. The CDR3 is CASSLEEGNTEAFF. The CDR3 DNA reads as TGTGCCAGCAGCTTAGAGGAGGGTAACACTGAAGCTTTCTTT. The entire variable domain, with the rest obtained from reference TRBV7-6 and TRBJ1-1, is as follows: GAGVSQSPRYKVTKRGQDVALRCDPISGHVSLYWYRQALGQGPEFLTYFNYEAQQDKSGLPNDRFSAERPEGSISTLTIQRTEQRDSAMYRCASSLEEGNTEAFFGQGTRLTVV.

This clonotype was counted between two and nine times. The chain is built from TRBV6-2 or TRBV6-3 and TRBJ1-2, with 7 nucleotides matching TRBD1. This CDR3 contains 15 residues. V was clipped by 5 bases and J by 3 bases; unmatched bases: 9. Germline CDR1 MNHEY, CDR2 SVGEGT. This CDR3 is CASSSPGGTDYGYTF. The CDR3 DNA follows: TGTGCCAGCAGTAGCCCAGGGGGAACGGACTATGGCTACACCTTC.